Given below is one TCR beta chain in context. This clonotype came up many times. Its antigen target is currently unknown. Base-call qualities are not available, and no considerably larger clone is one nucleotide away. The sample comes from a study of T cell repertoires in cytomegalovirus infection (dated by TCRdb to 2018 to 2020). General notes on the study: Because public TCR beta signatures pointed to carriage of CMV infection together with the matching HLA type, the HLA type of each donor mattered for the analysis.

Results and caveats for the whole study, not just this receptor: The ex vivo response was dominated by HLA-C-restricted CMV-specific TCR beta clonotypes, which also provided the single most frequent clonotype in two of eight donors. In both this cohort and an independent cohort of a few hundred donors, the cumulative frequency of public TCR beta family members distinguished carriers of CMV infection plus the relevant HLA type.

Per the germline V gene, SGHVS is the CDR1 and FQNEAQ is the CDR2. The CDR3 spans 16 residues, from the cysteine through the phenylalanine. Just CDR3 DNA is preserved here, 48 bases in frame from base 1. V is trimmed back by 2 bases and J by 1 base, and the junction contains 5 bases that no gene match accounts for. The instrument was an Illumina HiSeq 1500. The raw public reads went through TCRdb reprocessing: fastp at Q25, MiXCR clone calling, in-frame beta chains kept. Identical CDR3 proteins give one entry, which carries the most common genes and DNA. This sample lists some 680,000 distinct CDR3 sequences; about a third were detected once. 2.5% to 3.5% of the sample is in the top ten clones.

The sequence came from a human donor in good health (CMV status not recorded). Some clones in this sample may be carry-over from other donors' samples. The sequencing sample was made of PBMCs. This chain joins TRBV7-8 to TRBJ1-5, with TRBD1 matching 7 junction bases. The CDR3 in this case is CASSLSTGLSNQPQHF. The nucleotides read TGTGCCAGCAGCTTATCGACAGGGCTGAGCAATCAGCCCCAGCATTTT.